The 17 T cell receptor beta chains reported below all come from one sample, sequenced in a study of vaccination and CD4 T cells after COVID-19. Cultured CD4+ T cell DNA was sequenced using the Oncomine TCR Beta short-read assay. TCRdb reprocessed the PCR reads with MiXCR, giving one entry per CDR3 protein. The repertoire holds about 17,000 distinct CDR3 sequences, with less than 60% as singletons. Which antigens these TCRs recognize remains unknown. Treatment of the sample: approximately nine-day PBMC culture with coronavirus spike peptide pools or control peptides (ViraFEST assay). This specimen consisted of CD4+ T cells from blood, cultured in vitro, obtained before SARS-CoV-2 vaccination. All receptors derive from a human donor who had recovered from COVID-19.

This chain links TRBV19 with TRBJ1-5; a weak D match, TRBD1 (5 bases). CDR1 and CDR2 from the germline V gene are LNHDA and SQIVND (reference sequence). This CDR3 has 14 amino acids. The V and J ends lost 5 bases and 2 bases respectively, with 10 bases between them. CDR3 sequence reads: CASSPQGGNQPQHF. CDR3 nucleotides: TGTGCCAGTAGTCCCCAGGGCGGCAATCAGCCCCAGCATTTT.

V and J are TRBV29-1 and TRBJ2-3; D not resolved. The germline V gene encodes CDR1 SQVTM and CDR2 ANQGSEA. The length of the CDR3 is 13 residues. V lost 5 bases to trimming and J lost 1 base, with 10 bases between them. The CDR3 nucleotides read TGCAGCGTTATGAGATTGGGCACAGATACGCAGTATTTT. It specifies CSVMRLGTDTQYF.

Only a few counts were recorded for this clonotype. The chain employs TRBV7-8 and TRBJ2-7, with D maybe TRBD1 (7 bases). V lost 8 bases to trimming and J lost 4 bases, with 15 bases between them. Germline V gene lookup returns CDR1 SGHVS and CDR2 FQNEAQ. CDR3 length equals 13 residues. The CDR3 loop reads CASSRGTEYEQYF. The CDR3 DNA follows: TGTGCCAGCTCCCGGGGGACAGAATACGAGCAGTACTTC.

The V gene is TRBV2, the J gene TRBJ1-5; a possible D gene is TRBD1 (5 bases). CDR1 SNHLY and CDR2 FYNNEI come from the germline V gene. Trimming took 4 bases from V and 5 from J, leaving 12 bases between them. The CDR3 length is 14 residues. DNA of the CDR3: TGTGCCAGCAGTGTACAGGACTCGGATCAGCCCCAGCATTTT. This codes for CASSVQDSDQPQHF.

The CDR3 protein is CASRGQAPRGGYTF. DNA for the CDR3: TGTGCCAGCCGGGGACAGGCGCCGCGGGGAGGCTACACCTTC. V usage is TRBV27 and J usage is TRBJ1-2; 8 bases agree with TRBD1. CDR3 length: 14 residues. Germline-derived CDR1 and CDR2 are MNHEY and SMNVEV (reference sequence). V shed 8 bases and J 8 bases; nucleotides not matched to a gene: 13.

The chain joins TRBV7-6 to TRBJ1-6, with D unresolved. Germline CDR1 reads SGHVS; CDR2 reads FNYEAQ. The CDR3 consists of 17 residues. V was trimmed by 3 bases and J by 9 bases, leaving 21 bases between them. The CDR3 loop is CASSLAGSISLGSPLHF. The CDR3 nucleotides are TGTGCCAGCAGCTTGGCGGGGAGTATCTCTTTAGGTTCACCCCTCCACTTT.

Sample share makes this clonotype medium-sized (0.01 to 0.1%). V is TRBV6-2 or TRBV6-3 and J is TRBJ1-5, with 7 nucleotides matching TRBD1. The CDR3 consists of 15 residues. Germline V gene data show CDR1 as MNHEY and CDR2 as SVGEGT. The V and J ends lost 5 bases and 2 bases, in that order; junction bases with no gene match: 6. CDR3 residues: CASSQRGRGNQPQHF. CDR3 DNA: TGTGCCAGCAGTCAAAGGGGGCGAGGCAATCAGCCCCAGCATTTT.

The rearrangement links TRBV7-9 to TRBJ2-3; TRBD1 matches 7 bases. There are 14 residues in the CDR3. Unmatched junction bases numbered 8, after V lost 5 bases and J lost 6 bases. Per germline, CDR1 SEHNR and CDR2 FQNEAQ (reference sequence). The DNA of the CDR3 is TGTGCCAGCAGCCCTAGGACAGGCTCTGATACGCAGTATTTT. Protein sequence: CASSPRTGSDTQYF.

A single count supports this clonotype. V gene TRBV10-1 combines with J gene TRBJ1-2; D remains unclear. The CDR3 spans 15 residues. CDR1 is WNHNN and CDR2 is SYGVQD in the germline V gene (reference sequence). V was pared by 4 bases and J by 4 bases, with 16 bases between. The CDR3 DNA reads TGCGCCAGCAGTGTGGGTAGGCTCGAGGGCTATGGCTACACCTTC. Translating it yields CASSVGRLEGYGYTF.

The chain links TRBV28 to TRBJ1-1; D is perhaps TRBD1 (6 bases). The CDR3 loop spans 15 amino acids. Deletions cut 5 bases from V and 0 bases from J, with 13 bases between. Per germline, CDR1 MDHEN and CDR2 SYDVKM. For the CDR3, the DNA is TGTGCCAGCAGTCCGAACAGACAGGTGAACACTGAAGCTTTCTTT. Amino acids: CASSPNRQVNTEAFF.

The chain joins TRBV19 to TRBJ1-2; 9 nucleotides align to TRBD1. There are 13 residues in the CDR3. V dropped 8 bases and J dropped 5; count of bases not matched to a gene: 6. Germline loops: CDR1 LNHDA, CDR2 SQIVND (reference sequence). The CDR3 nucleotides read TGTGCCAGTCGGACAGGGGAGTCGTATGGCTACACCTTC. Translating it yields CASRTGESYGYTF.

The rearrangement joins TRBV27 to TRBJ2-7, with D unclear. CDR3 length: 17 amino acids. V was trimmed by 1 base and J by 2 bases, leaving 18 bases between them. Germline values: CDR1 MNHEY, CDR2 SMNVEV (reference sequence). DNA for the CDR3: TGTGCCAGCAGTTTATTCAGGTCGGCCGTAAGCACCTACGAGCAGTACTTC. It codes for CASSLFRSAVSTYEQYF.

This clonotype has a single count. The CDR3 DNA sequence: TGTGCCAGCAGCTTAGGGCCTCAGAATGAGCAGTTCTTC. This gives the protein CASSLGPQNEQFF. This chain joins TRBV7-9 and TRBJ2-1; D is uncertain. CDR3 length: 13 amino acids. Trimming left V 1 base short and J 7 bases short, with 8 bases between. CDR1 and CDR2 (germline): SEHNR, FQNEAQ (reference sequence).

The rearrangement uses TRBV2 and TRBJ2-1; D perhaps matches TRBD1 (5 bases). Germline assignment: CDR1 SNHLY and CDR2 FYNNEI. The V gene lost 4 bases and the J gene lost 9 bases, with 13 bases spanning the gap. The CDR3 has 13 amino acids. The CDR3 nucleotides read TGTGCCAGCAGTGGACTGGCTACAGGTGAGCAGTTCTTC. Protein sequence: CASSGLATGEQFF.

In this sample, this clonotype turned up once. CDR3: CASSFLGTGGSGYTF. The DNA for the CDR3 is TGTGCCAGCAGTTTCCTAGGGACAGGGGGAAGTGGCTACACCTTC. The chain recombines TRBV28 with TRBJ1-2; 11 bases line up with TRBD1. V shed 3 bases, J shed 7 bases, and the junction held 7 bases outside the gene matches. Looked up from germline, CDR1 is MDHEN and CDR2 is SYDVKM. This CDR3 comprises 15 residues.

The rearrangement links TRBV4-2 to TRBJ1-2, with unresolved D. The CDR3 spans 13 residues. Germline CDR1 LGHNA, CDR2 YNFKEQ. V was cut by 0 bases and J by 8 bases, with 10 bases left in between. CDR3 DNA sequence: TGTGCCAGCAGCCAAGATAAAGCCGCCGGCTACACCTTC. Residues: CASSQDKAAGYTF.

This clonotype showed up just once. The chain uses TRBV9 and TRBJ2-2; 11 nucleotides agree with TRBD2. Germline loops: CDR1 SGDLS, CDR2 YYNGEE. CDR3 length: 16 residues. V was clipped by 3 bases and J by 5 bases; unmatched bases: 6. The DNA for the CDR3 is TGTGCCAGCAGCGCCCTAGCGGGAGGAGAGACCGGGGAGCTGTTTTTT. Encoded protein: CASSALAGGETGELFF.